This TCR beta chain was recovered during a study of spatial heterogeneity in lung cancer. In the study overall: Across the raw uncorrected reads, a unique TCR and UMI combination was observed, on average, more than ten times.

In the case of this clonotype: Its antigen is as yet unknown.

Time point described: sample taken at primary tumor resection. A total of approximately 77 untreated early-stage non-small cell lung cancer patients served as donors. No cell sorting; template was whole RNA from tumor, lung tissue or PBMC. TCRdb reanalysed the 5' RACE reads using MiXCR and keeps one entry per CDR3 protein. Here the sample spans 60,000 to 75,000 distinct CDR3 sequences, roughly 6.4% being singletons. Study-level results: TCRs found ubiquitously expanded in tumor appeared in blood more at resection than at follow-up.

Looked up from germline, CDR1 is MDHEN and CDR2 is SYDVKM. The CDR3 has 11 residues. V lost 4 bases, J lost 7 bases, and 4 bases lay in between. The clonotype originates from a female donor with early-stage non-small cell lung cancer. The source was PBMCs, collected at surgery. This chain uses TRBV28 with TRBJ2-2, with D unclear. CDR3: CASSSRGELFF. CDR3 DNA: TGTGCCAGCAGTTCTCGCGGGGAGCTGTTTTTT.